This T cell receptor (beta chain) was recorded in a study of OX40 agonist ivuxolimab in advanced cancers. Sequenced by immunoSEQ multiplex PCR; TCRdb stores in-frame clones only, minus some. The sample consists of tens of thousands of clones, around 91% of them appearing once. The germline CDR1 and CDR2 sequences are SGDLS and YYNGEE. V was trimmed by 4 bases and J by 5 bases, leaving 21 bases between them. CDR3 length equals 16 residues. Comments on this clone: What it binds is unknown.

Study results and caveats: More expanded clones were found, on average, in CD8+ than in CD4+ T cells. Expansion of clones was among the lowest in partial responders at 0.1-3.0 mg/kg.

This TCR derives from an adult with an advanced solid tumor such as melanoma, head and neck, liver or kidney cancer. The chain recombines TRBV9 with TRBJ2-5; D may be TRBD2 (7 bases). The sample was CD4+ or CD8+ T cells sorted from blood, taken in a trial of the OX40 agonist ivuxolimab. The CDR3 region has the DNA TGTGCCAGCAGCCCTATAGGCGGGGGCCATGGGGAGACCCAGTACTTC. Translation gives CASSPIGGGHGETQYF.